The T cell receptor (beta chain) described here comes from a study of T-cell memory formation after mild COVID-19. In TCRdb, the 5' RACE reads were re-called with MiXCR into one record per CDR3 protein. The profile shows 250,000 to 350,000 distinct CDR3 sequences, about 16% of them singletons. The TCR originated in a man aged 18 to 30 who had mild COVID-19 (a few samples of this study predate the infection). Cell type and time point are not known. The material sequenced was PBMCs or a T cell subset sorted from them (not recorded which).

The CDR3 reads CAWDGRSYEQYF. In DNA, the CDR3 is TGTGCCTGGGATGGCCGCTCCTACGAGCAGTACTTC. The rearrangement links TRBV30 to TRBJ2-7; D is uncertain. This CDR3 contains 12 residues. V dropped 5 bases and J dropped 0 bases, with 8 bases sitting between them. Germline CDR1 is GTSNPN and CDR2 is SVGIG (reference sequence).